This TCR beta chain was found in a study of cytomegalovirus exposure and HLA in healthy donors. This CDR3 region has 12 residues. It was with 60 Vbeta and 13 Jbeta primers that the PCR ran. Method: immunoSEQ multiplex PCR; TCRdb's copy keeps in-frame clones and lacks some. The profile shows about 150,000 clones, approximately 75% of them singletons. This rearrangement joins TRBV7-5 to TRBJ2-7; the DNA was not compared with TRBD1, the D call given in the table. TRBV7-5 is an annotated pseudogene. The clonotype was recovered from a man aged 18 to 29 in good health and CMV-seronegative. Sequenced input: PBMCs. CDR3 nucleotide sequence: TGTGTCAGAAGCTCGAACAGGTACGAGCAGTACGTC. Amino acid sequence: CVRSSNRYEQYV.